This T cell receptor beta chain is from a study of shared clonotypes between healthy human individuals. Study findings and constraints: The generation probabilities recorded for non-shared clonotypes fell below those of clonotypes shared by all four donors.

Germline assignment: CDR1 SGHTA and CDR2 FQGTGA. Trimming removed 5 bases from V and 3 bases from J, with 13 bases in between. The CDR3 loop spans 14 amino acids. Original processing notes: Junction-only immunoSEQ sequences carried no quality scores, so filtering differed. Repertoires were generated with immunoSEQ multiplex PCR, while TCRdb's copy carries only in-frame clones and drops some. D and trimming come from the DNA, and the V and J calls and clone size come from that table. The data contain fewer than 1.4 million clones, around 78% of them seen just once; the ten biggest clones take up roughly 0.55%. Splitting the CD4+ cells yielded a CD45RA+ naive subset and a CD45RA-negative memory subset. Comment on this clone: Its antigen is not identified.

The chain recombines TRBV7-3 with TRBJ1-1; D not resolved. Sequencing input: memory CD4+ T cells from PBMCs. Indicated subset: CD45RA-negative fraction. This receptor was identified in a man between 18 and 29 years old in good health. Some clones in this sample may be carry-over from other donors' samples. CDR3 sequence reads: CASSPGGLYTEAFF. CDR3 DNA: TGTGCCAGCAGCCCAGGCGGGCTATACACTGAAGCTTTCTTT. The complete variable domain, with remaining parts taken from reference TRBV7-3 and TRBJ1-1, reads GAGVSQTPSNKVTEKGKYVELRCDPISGHTALYWYRQSLGQGPEFLIYFQGTGAADDSGLPNDRFFAVRPEGSVSTLKIQRTERGDSAVYLCASSPGGLYTEAFFGQGTRLTVV.